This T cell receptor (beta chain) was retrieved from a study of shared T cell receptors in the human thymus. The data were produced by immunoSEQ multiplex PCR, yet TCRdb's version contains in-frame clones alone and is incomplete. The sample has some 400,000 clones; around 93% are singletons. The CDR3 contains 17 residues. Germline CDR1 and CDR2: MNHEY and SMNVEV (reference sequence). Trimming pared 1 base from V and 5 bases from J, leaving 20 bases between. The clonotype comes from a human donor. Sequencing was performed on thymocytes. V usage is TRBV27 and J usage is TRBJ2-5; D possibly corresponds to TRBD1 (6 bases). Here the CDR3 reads CASSLYFDTPRGETQYF. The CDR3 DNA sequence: TGTGCCAGCAGTTTATATTTCGACACCCCAAGGGGGGAGACCCAGTACTTC.